This is a list of T cell receptor beta chains from one sample in a study of cytomegalovirus exposure and HLA in healthy donors. Sequenced by immunoSEQ multiplex PCR; TCRdb stores in-frame clones only, minus some. This sample has 150,000 or so clones; under 70% occur once, and the top ten carry about 9.4%. Material for sequencing was PBMCs. The receptors were sampled from a man younger than 45 in good health and CMV-seropositive. The CDR3 runs from the conserved cysteine through the conserved F or W. The D gene is left open where the match is weak. Not every row has a clone size; where given, it reads once, few, many or a size class.

D,J,V,size,CDR3,DNA
TRBD1,TRBJ2-5,TRBV30,-,CAWSPGGETQYF,TGTGCCTGGAGTCCAGGGGGAGAGACCCAGTACTTC
TRBD1,TRBJ1-1,TRBV7-9,-,CASSPWTGGFDTEAFF,TGTGCCAGCAGCCCATGGACAGGGGGGTTTGACACTGAAGCTTTCTTT
-,TRBJ2-1,TRBV2,-,CASSPKGGGYNEQFF,TGTGCCAGCAGCCCTAAAGGGGGGGGGTACAATGAGCAGTTCTTC
TRBD1,TRBJ2-2,TRBV10-2,once,CASSSGTGGVGELFF,TGCGCCAGCAGTTCCGGGACAGGGGGCGTCGGGGAGCTGTTTTTT
-,TRBJ2-2,TRBV2,-,CASSEATQLYGELFF,TGTGCCAGCAGTGAAGCCACACAGCTCTACGGGGAGCTGTTTTTT
-,TRBJ2-7,TRBV28,-,CASSFFGGSNYEQYF,TGTGCCAGCAGTTTTTTCGGCGGGTCGAACTACGAGCAGTACTTC
-,TRBJ1-4,TRBV5-1,few,CASSLGALGTNEKLFF,TGCGCCAGCAGCTTGGGAGCGTTGGGGACAAATGAAAAACTGTTTTTT
-,TRBJ2-7,TRBV7-6,-,CASSPTTNYEQYF,TGTGCCAGCAGCCCCACCACAAATTACGAGCAGTACTTC
TRBD1,TRBJ2-6,TRBV9,-,CASSVGTAFSGANVLTF,TGTGCCAGCAGCGTCGGGACAGCCTTTTCTGGGGCCAACGTCCTGACTTTC
-,TRBJ1-2,TRBV6-1,-,CASTLDSLYGYTF,TGTGCCAGCACCTTAGACAGCCTTTATGGCTACACCTTC
TRBD1,TRBJ2-3,TRBV5-1,-,CASSSDRTTDTQYF,TGCGCCAGCAGCTCGGACAGGACCACAGATACGCAGTATTTT
-,TRBJ1-1,TRBV18,-,CASSPTTDMNTEAFF,TGTGCCAGCTCACCAACAACAGATATGAACACTGAAGCTTTCTTT
TRBD1,TRBJ1-1,TRBV19,-,CASRWGDRDTEAFF,TGTGCCAGCAGGTGGGGGGACAGGGACACTGAAGCTTTCTTT
-,TRBJ1-5,TRBV19,-,CASSLRSQPQHF,TGTGCCAGTAGTCTTAGGAGTCAGCCCCAGCATTTT
-,TRBJ1-2,TRBV27,-,CASSLLGEGRYTF,TGTGCCAGCAGTTTATTGGGGGAGGGCCGCTACACCTTC
TRBD2,TRBJ2-7,TRBV11-2,-,CASSPGGREQYF,TGTGCCAGCAGCCCGGGGGGGCGCGAGCAGTACTTC
TRBD2,TRBJ2-7,TRBV10-3,once,CAISEAAGVRDEQYF,TGTGCCATCAGTGAGGCAGCGGGAGTCCGGGACGAGCAGTACTTC
-,TRBJ2-5,TRBV5-1,once,CASFHGDRQETQYF,TGCGCCAGCTTCCACGGAGACCGCCAAGAGACCCAGTACTTC
TRBD2,TRBJ2-7,TRBV2,-,CASRGAGGFYEQYF,TGTGCCAGCAGAGGAGCGGGAGGGTTTTACGAGCAGTACTTC
TRBD2,TRBJ2-3,TRBV6-1,few,CASIRSGTSYNTQYF,TGTGCCAGCATCAGAAGTGGGACTAGCTATAATACGCAGTATTTT
-,TRBJ1-1,TRBV6-5,-,CASSYYRQEAEAFF,TGTGCCAGCAGTTACTATAGACAGGAAGCTGAAGCTTTCTTT
TRBD1,TRBJ1-2,TRBV15,-,CATSRGQGPNGYTF,TGTGCCACCAGCAGAGGACAGGGCCCCAATGGCTACACCTTC
TRBD1,TRBJ1-6,TRBV2,-,CASSLQPGQPYNSPLHF,TGTGCCAGCAGTCTTCAGCCGGGACAGCCCTATAATTCACCCCTCCACTTT
-,TRBJ1-1,TRBV11-2,-,CASSFEAGQNTEAFF,TGTGCCAGCAGCTTTGAGGCAGGACAGAACACTGAAGCTTTCTTT
-,TRBJ1-2,TRBV21-1,-,CASMAGTAVSSGYTF,TGTGCCAGCATGGCCGGGACAGCCGTCTCGTCGGGCTACACCTTC
-,TRBJ2-3,TRBV9,-,CASSPGGGGTQYF,TGTGCCAGCAGCCCCGGGGGTGGAGGTACGCAGTATTTT
-,TRBJ1-1,TRBV10-1,-,CASSETGNAEAFF,TGCGCCAGCAGTGAGACAGGGAATGCTGAAGCTTTCTTT
-,TRBJ2-5,TRBV27,-,CASSLPPPHEGPETQYF,TGTGCCAGCAGTTTGCCGCCCCCACATGAGGGTCCAGAGACCCAGTACTTC
-,TRBJ2-7,TRBV10-1,few,CASSRGYEQYF,TGCGCCAGCTCACGGGGCTACGAGCAGTACTTC
TRBD1,TRBJ2-7,TRBV2,-,CASRRQGRGDEQYF,TGTGCCAGCAGGAGACAGGGTAGGGGAGACGAGCAGTACTTC
-,TRBJ1-2,TRBV30,-,CAWSTEQAIRGYTF,TGTGCCTGGAGTACAGAACAGGCGATTCGTGGCTACACCTTC
-,TRBJ1-5,TRBV12-5,-,CASGYTRDGTFNNQPQHF,TGTGCTAGTGGTTATACCCGCGACGGGACATTTAACAATCAGCCCCAGCATTTT
-,TRBJ1-1,TRBV6-6,-,CASSYFGENTEAFF,TGTGCCAGCAGTTACTTCGGGGAGAACACTGAAGCTTTCTTT
TRBD1,TRBJ1-1,TRBV9,-,CASSVVGHGTAEAFF,TGTGCCAGCAGCGTAGTCGGCCATGGGACAGCCGAAGCTTTCTTT
TRBD1,TRBJ1-2,TRBV7-9,-,CSSSEGQLDGYTF,TGTTCCAGCAGCGAGGGACAGCTGGATGGCTACACCTTC
-,TRBJ1-2,TRBV18,-,CASSPDTNYGYTF,TGTGCCAGCTCACCGGACACGAACTATGGCTACACCTTC
TRBD2,TRBJ2-1,TRBV30,-,CAWSPTSGGFNEQFF,TGTGCCTGGAGTCCCACTAGCGGGGGATTCAATGAGCAGTTCTTC
-,TRBJ1-4,TRBV6-5,-,CASSSDSPVGKLFF,TGTGCCAGCAGTTCCGACAGCCCTGTCGGTAAACTGTTTTTT
-,TRBJ2-2,TRBV5-1,-,CASSLETASLGELFF,TGCGCCAGCAGCTTGGAGACAGCCAGCCTCGGGGAGCTGTTTTTT
TRBD2,TRBJ2-7,TRBV19,-,CASSGTSGYEQYF,TGTGCCAGTAGTGGGACTAGCGGGTACGAGCAGTACTTC
TRBD2,TRBJ2-7,TRBV7-9,-,CASSQESGRSYEQYF,TGTGCCAGCAGCCAAGAGAGCGGGAGGTCCTACGAGCAGTACTTC
TRBD1,TRBJ1-2,TRBV5-1,few,CASSRSQGVGYTF,TGCGCCAGCAGCCGATCTCAGGGGGTTGGCTACACCTTC
-,TRBJ2-2,TRBV27,few,CASSTGTYHSNTGELFF,TGTGCCAGCAGTACCGGGACATACCATTCGAACACCGGGGAGCTGTTTTTT
-,TRBJ1-6,TRBV27,-,CASSRGTYNSPLHF,TGTGCCAGCAGTAGAGGGACCTATAATTCACCCCTCCACTTT
TRBD2,TRBJ2-6,TRBV28,few,CASGGGYSGANVLTF,TGTGCCAGCGGGGGGGGATACTCTGGGGCCAACGTCCTGACTTTC
-,TRBJ1-6,TRBV4-1,-,CASSQPPGQGDNSPLHF,TGCGCCAGCAGCCAGCCCCCCGGCCAGGGCGATAATTCACCCCTCCACTTT
-,TRBJ1-3,TRBV9,-,CASTTGQDSGNTIYF,TGTGCCAGCACGACGGGACAAGACTCTGGAAACACCATATATTTT